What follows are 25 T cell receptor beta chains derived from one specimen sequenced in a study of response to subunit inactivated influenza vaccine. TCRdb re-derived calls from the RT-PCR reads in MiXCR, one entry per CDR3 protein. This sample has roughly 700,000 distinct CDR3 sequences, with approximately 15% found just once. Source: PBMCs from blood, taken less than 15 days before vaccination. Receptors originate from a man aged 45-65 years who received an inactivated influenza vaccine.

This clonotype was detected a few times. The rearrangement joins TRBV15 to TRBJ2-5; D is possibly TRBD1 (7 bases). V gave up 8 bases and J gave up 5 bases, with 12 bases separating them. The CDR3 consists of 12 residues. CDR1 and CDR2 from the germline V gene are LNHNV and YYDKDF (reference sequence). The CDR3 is CATGGGYETQYF. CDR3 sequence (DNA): TGTGCCACCGGAGGGGGCTACGAGACCCAGTACTTC.

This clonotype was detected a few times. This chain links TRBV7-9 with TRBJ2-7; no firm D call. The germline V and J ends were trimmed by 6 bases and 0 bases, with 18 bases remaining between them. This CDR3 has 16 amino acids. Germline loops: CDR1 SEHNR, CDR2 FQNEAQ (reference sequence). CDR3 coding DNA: TGTGCCAGCAGGAAAGTATTGGGCCCAAGCTCCTACGAGCAGTACTTC. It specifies CASRKVLGPSSYEQYF.

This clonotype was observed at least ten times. CDR3: CASRRGGRTDTQYF. The CDR3 DNA is TGTGCCAGCAGGAGGGGGGGCCGAACAGATACGCAGTATTTT. The chain couples TRBV6-1 to TRBJ2-3; D is perhaps TRBD2 (7 bases). Germline CDR1 is MNHNS and CDR2 is SASEGT. CDR3 length: 14 amino acids. V shed 6 bases and J shed 3 bases, with 13 bases lying between them.

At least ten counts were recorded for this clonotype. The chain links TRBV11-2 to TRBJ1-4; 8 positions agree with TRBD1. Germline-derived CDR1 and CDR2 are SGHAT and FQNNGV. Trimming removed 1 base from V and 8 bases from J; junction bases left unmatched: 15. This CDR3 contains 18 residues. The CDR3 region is CASSLVVYGQGAREKLFF. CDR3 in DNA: TGTGCCAGCAGCTTAGTCGTATATGGTCAGGGGGCTAGGGAAAAACTGTTTTTT.

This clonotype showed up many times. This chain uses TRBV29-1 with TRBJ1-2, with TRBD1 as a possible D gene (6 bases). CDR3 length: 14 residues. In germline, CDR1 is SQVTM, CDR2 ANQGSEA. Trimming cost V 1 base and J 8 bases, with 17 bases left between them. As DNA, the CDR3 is TGCAGCGTTGAAGCAACTAGGGGGAGTGGAGGCTACACCTTC. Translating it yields CSVEATRGSGGYTF.

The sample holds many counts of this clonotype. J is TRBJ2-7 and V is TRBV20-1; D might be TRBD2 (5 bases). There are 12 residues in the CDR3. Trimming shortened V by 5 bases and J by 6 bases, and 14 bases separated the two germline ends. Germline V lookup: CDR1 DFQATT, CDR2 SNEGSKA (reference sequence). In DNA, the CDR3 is TGCAGTGCTCGGACTCACCTTATCGAGCAGTACTTC. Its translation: CSARTHLIEQYF.

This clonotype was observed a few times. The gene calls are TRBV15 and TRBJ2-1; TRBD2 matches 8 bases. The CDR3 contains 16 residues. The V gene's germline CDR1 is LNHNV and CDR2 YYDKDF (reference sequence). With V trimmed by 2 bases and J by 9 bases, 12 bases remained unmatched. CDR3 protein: CATSRRPGHGGGEQFF. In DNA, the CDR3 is TGTGCCACCAGCAGACGCCCGGGACACGGGGGGGGTGAGCAGTTCTTC.

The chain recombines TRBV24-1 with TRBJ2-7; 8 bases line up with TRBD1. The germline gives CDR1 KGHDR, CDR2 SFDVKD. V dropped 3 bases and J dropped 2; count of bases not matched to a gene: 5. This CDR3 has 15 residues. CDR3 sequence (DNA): TGTGCCACCAGTGATACCCGACAGGGGCCCTACGAGCAGTACTTC. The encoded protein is CATSDTRQGPYEQYF.

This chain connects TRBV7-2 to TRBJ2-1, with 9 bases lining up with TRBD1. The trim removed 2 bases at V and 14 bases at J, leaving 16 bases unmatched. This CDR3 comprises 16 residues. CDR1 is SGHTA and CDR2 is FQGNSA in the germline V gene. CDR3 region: CASSLTSGQGGSIKFF. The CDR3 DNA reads TGTGCCAGCAGCTTAACGTCGGGACAGGGAGGTTCTATCAAGTTCTTC.

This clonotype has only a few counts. The CDR3 coding sequence is TGTGCCAGCAGCCGCTGGGCGGGGGAGACCCAGTACTTC. Translating gives CASSRWAGETQYF. The genes are TRBV14 and TRBJ2-5; possibly TRBD2 for D (6 bases). Trimming cost V 4 bases and J 5 bases, with 11 bases left between them. This CDR3 spans 13 amino acids. From germline, CDR1 is SGHDN and CDR2 FVKESK.

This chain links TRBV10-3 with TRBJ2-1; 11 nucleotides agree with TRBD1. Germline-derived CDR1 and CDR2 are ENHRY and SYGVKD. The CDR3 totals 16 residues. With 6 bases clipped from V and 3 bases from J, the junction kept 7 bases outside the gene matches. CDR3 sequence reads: CAIRVTGTGGYNEQFF. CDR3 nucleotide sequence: TGTGCCATCAGGGTGACCGGGACAGGGGGCTACAATGAGCAGTTCTTC.

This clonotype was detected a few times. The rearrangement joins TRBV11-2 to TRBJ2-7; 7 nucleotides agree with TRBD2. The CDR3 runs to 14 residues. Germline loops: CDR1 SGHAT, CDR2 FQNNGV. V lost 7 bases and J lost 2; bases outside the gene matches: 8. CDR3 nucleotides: TGTGCCAGCACCGCTGGGGGACTAACCTACGAGCAGTACTTC. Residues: CASTAGGLTYEQYF.

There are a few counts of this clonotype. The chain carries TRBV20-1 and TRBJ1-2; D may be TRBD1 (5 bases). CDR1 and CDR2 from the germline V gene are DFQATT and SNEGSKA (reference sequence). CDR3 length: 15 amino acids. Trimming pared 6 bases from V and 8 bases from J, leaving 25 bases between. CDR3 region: CSAKHRRKISWGYTF. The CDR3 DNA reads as TGCAGTGCCAAACACAGGCGGAAGATCTCTTGGGGCTACACCTTC.

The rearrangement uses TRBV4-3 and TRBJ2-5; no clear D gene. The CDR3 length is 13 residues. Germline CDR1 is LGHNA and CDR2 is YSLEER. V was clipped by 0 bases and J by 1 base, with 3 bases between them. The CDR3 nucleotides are TGCGCCAGCAGCCAAGAATTCCAAGAGACCCAGTACTTC. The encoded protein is CASSQEFQETQYF.

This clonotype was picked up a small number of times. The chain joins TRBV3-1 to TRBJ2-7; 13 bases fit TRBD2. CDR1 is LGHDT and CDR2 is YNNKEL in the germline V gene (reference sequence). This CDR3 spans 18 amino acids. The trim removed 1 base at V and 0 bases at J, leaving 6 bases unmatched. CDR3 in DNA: TGTGCCAGCAGCCAAGGACTAGCGGGAGGCCTGATCTCCTACGAGCAGTACTTC. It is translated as CASSQGLAGGLISYEQYF.

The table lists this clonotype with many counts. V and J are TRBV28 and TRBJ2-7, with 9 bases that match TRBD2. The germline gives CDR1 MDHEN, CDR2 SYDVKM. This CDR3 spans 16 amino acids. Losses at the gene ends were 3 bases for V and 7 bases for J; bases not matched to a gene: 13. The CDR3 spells CASSLGLLSGRGEQYF. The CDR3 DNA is TGTGCCAGCAGTTTGGGCCTTCTTAGCGGGAGAGGAGAGCAGTACTTC.

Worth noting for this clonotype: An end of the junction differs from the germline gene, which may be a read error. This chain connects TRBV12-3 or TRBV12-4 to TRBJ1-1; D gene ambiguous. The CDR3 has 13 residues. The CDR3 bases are TGTGCCAGCAGTTTATCAACGAACACTGAAGCTCTCTTT. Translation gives CASSLSTNTEALF.

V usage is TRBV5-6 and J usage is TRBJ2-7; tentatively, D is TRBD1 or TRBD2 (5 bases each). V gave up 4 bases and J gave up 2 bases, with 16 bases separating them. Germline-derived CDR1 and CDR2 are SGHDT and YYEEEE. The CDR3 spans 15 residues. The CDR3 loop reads CASSATEGVTYEQYF. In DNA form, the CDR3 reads TGTGCCAGCAGCGCGACAGAGGGAGTGACCTACGAGCAGTACTTC.

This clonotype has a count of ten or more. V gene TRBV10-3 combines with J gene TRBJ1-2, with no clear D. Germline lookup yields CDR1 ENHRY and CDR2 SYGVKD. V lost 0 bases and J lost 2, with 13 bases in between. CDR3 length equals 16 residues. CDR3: CAISESFDGRNYGYTF. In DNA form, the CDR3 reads TGTGCCATCAGTGAGTCCTTTGACGGAAGAAACTATGGCTACACCTTC.

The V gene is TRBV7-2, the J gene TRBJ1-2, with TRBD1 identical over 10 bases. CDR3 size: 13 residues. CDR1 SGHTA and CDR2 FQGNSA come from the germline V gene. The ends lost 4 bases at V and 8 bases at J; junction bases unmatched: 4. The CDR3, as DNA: TGTGCCAGCAGCTCGGGACAGGGGTTGGGCTACACCTTC. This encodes CASSSGQGLGYTF.

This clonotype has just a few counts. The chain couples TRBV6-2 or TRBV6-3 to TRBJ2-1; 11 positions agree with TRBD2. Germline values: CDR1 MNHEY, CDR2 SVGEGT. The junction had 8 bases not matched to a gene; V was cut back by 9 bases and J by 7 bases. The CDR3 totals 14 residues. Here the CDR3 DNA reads TGTGCCAGACACACTAGCGGGAGTAGGAATGAGCAGTTCTTC. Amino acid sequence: CARHTSGSRNEQFF.

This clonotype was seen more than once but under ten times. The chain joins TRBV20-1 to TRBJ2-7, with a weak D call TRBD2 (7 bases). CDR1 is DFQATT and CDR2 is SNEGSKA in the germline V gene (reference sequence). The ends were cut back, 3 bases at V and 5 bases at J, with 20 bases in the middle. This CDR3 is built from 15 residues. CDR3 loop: CSARYRGRERNEQYF. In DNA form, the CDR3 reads TGCAGTGCTAGGTACCGGGGGCGGGAGCGCAACGAGCAGTACTTC.

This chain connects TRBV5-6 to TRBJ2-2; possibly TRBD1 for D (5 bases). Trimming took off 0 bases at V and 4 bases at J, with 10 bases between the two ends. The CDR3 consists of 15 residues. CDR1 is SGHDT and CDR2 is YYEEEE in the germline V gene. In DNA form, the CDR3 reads TGTGCCAGCAGCTTGGTTGACAGTCCCACCGGGGAGCTGTTTTTT. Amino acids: CASSLVDSPTGELFF.

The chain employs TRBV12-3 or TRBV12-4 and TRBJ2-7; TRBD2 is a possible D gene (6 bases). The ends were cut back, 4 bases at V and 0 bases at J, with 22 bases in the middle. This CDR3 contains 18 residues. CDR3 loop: CASSSWGAEGLSSYEQYF. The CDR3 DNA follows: TGTGCCAGCAGTTCGTGGGGAGCGGAGGGACTGAGCTCCTACGAGCAGTACTTC.

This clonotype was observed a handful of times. The CDR3 loop reads CATSRGGLAIQETQYF. Here the CDR3 DNA reads TGTGCCACCAGCAGAGGCGGATTGGCGATCCAAGAGACCCAGTACTTC. J is TRBJ2-5 and V is TRBV15; D unclear. Germline values: CDR1 LNHNV, CDR2 YYDKDF (reference sequence). The CDR3 runs 16 residues. Trimming shortened V by 1 base and J by 1 base, and 13 bases separated the two germline ends. Using reference TRBV15 and TRBJ2-5 for the parts outside the CDR3, the full variable domain is DAMVIQNPRYQVTQFGKPVTLSCSQTLNHNVMYWYQQKSSQAPKLLFHYYDKDFNNEADTPDNFQSRRPNTSFCFLDIRSPGLGDTAMYLCATSRGGLAIQETQYFGPGTRLLVL.